The 24 T cell receptor beta chains reported below all come from one sample, sequenced in a study of cytomegalovirus exposure and HLA in healthy donors. The PCR made use of 60 Vbeta and 13 Jbeta primers. Assay: immunoSEQ multiplex PCR; the TCRdb copy retains only in-frame clones and omits some. The repertoire consists of 60,000 or so clones, with 85% occurring once and the leading ten covering roughly 10%. Sequencing was carried out using PBMCs. The receptor set was obtained from a female donor in good health and CMV-seronegative.

This chain joins TRBV5-1 and TRBJ1-5; no reliable D call. V lost 5 bases and J lost 1, with 13 bases in between. Germline values: CDR1 SGHRS, CDR2 YFSETQ. This CDR3 comprises 15 residues. CDR3 sequence reads: CASSEEGGSNQPQHF. CDR3 in DNA: TGCGCCAGCAGTGAGGAGGGAGGGAGCAATCAGCCCCAGCATTTT.

The chain couples TRBV5-1 to TRBJ2-7, with D perhaps TRBD2 (5 bases). This CDR3 is built from 11 residues. Trimming took off 6 bases at V and 4 bases at J, with 8 bases between the two ends. Germline values: CDR1 SGHRS, CDR2 YFSETQ. CDR3 protein: CASIRGYEQYF. In DNA form, the CDR3 reads TGCGCCAGCATCCGGGGATACGAGCAGTACTTC.

This chain connects TRBV6-5 to TRBJ2-7; a possible D gene is TRBD1 (7 bases). Looked up from germline, CDR1 is MNHEY and CDR2 is SVGAGI. Trimming removed 6 bases at V and 3 bases at J, with 18 bases between. The CDR3 is made up of 15 amino acids. The CDR3 loop reads CASSSPGRGDYEQYF. DNA of the CDR3: TGTGCCAGCAGCTCTCCCGGCAGGGGGGACTACGAGCAGTACTTC.

A single count supports this clone. Other DNA sequences from this sample encode an identical CDR3 as well. The chain recombines TRBV5-1 with TRBJ2-5; TRBD1 agrees at 7 bases. Trimming removed 5 bases from V and 5 bases from J; junction bases left unmatched: 12. Germline CDR1 SGHRS, CDR2 YFSETQ. This CDR3 has 15 residues. CDR3 DNA: TGCGCCAGCAGGGTCCCGGGACAGAGGCAGGAGACCCAGTACTTC. This sequence encodes CASRVPGQRQETQYF. Full variable domain (outside the CDR3, taken from reference TRBV5-1 and TRBJ2-5): KAGVTQTPRYLIKTRGQQVTLSCSPISGHRSVSWYQQTPGQGLQFLFEYFSETQRNKGNFPGRFSGRQFSNSRSEMNVSTLELGDSALYLCASRVPGQRQETQYFGPGTRLLVL.

This clone was picked up one time. The chain uses TRBV2 and TRBJ2-3; tentatively, D is TRBD2 (6 bases). Trimming took 2 bases from V and 3 from J, leaving 15 bases between them. Germline-derived CDR1 and CDR2 are SNHLY and FYNNEI. This CDR3 has 16 residues. The CDR3 DNA follows: TGTGCCAGCAGTGAATCCGCGGGGCTGGAGACAGATACGCAGTATTTT. Translation gives CASSESAGLETDTQYF.

The V call is TRBV7-3, the J call TRBJ2-7, with 14 bases identical to TRBD2. The CDR3 covers 15 residues. Germline V gene sequence: CDR1 SGHTA, CDR2 FQGTGA. Trimming cost V 5 bases and J 10 bases; bases outside gene matches: 10. This CDR3 is CASSVSTSGRAEQYF. The CDR3 bases are TGTGCCAGCAGCGTATCGACTAGCGGGAGGGCCGAACAGTACTTC.

The rearrangement uses TRBV18 and TRBJ2-1; D perhaps matches TRBD2 (5 bases). V was pared by 3 bases and J by 8 bases, with 11 bases between. Germline CDR1 is KGHSH and CDR2 is LQKENI. CDR3 size: 13 residues. The chain's CDR3 is CASSPPSSDEQFF. DNA for the CDR3: TGTGCCAGCTCACCGCCTAGCAGCGATGAGCAGTTCTTC.

This clone occurred once. The V and J genes are TRBV6-5 and TRBJ2-5; D remains ambiguous. Germline V gene lookup returns CDR1 MNHEY and CDR2 SVGAGI. V shed 6 bases and J shed 4 bases, with 9 bases lying between them. This CDR3 has 12 residues. The CDR3 DNA reads as TGTGCCAGCAGCCGGCTAGGAGAGACCCAGTACTTC. This codes for CASSRLGETQYF.

V is TRBV7-9 and J is TRBJ1-1, with D unclear. The CDR3 covers 14 residues. Trimming shortened V by 6 bases and J by 2 bases, and 13 bases separated the two germline ends. Germline V lookup: CDR1 SEHNR, CDR2 FQNEAQ (reference sequence). DNA for the CDR3: TGTGCCAGCAGAACGTCCGGGGTCAACACTGAAGCTTTCTTT. Amino acids: CASRTSGVNTEAFF.

The chain combines TRBV21-1 with TRBJ2-1; the table assigns TRBD2, which was not confirmed against the DNA. TRBV21-1 constitutes a pseudogene. This CDR3 comprises 15 residues. The DNA of the CDR3 is TGTGCCAGCAGCAAATTACGGAAGAGGGTCAATGAGCAGTTCTTC. It translates to CASSKLRKRVNEQFF.

The chain recombines TRBV7-9 with TRBJ2-1, with TRBD2 as a possible D gene (6 bases). In germline, CDR1 is SEHNR, CDR2 FQNEAQ (reference sequence). This CDR3 has 15 amino acids. The V and J ends lost 4 bases and 3 bases respectively, with 13 bases between them. The CDR3: CASSSRGSDYNEQFF. Written as DNA, the CDR3 is TGTGCCAGCAGCTCCCGGGGGTCTGACTACAATGAGCAGTTCTTC.

The chain combines TRBV27 with TRBJ1-2; D is possibly TRBD1 (6 bases). CDR1 and CDR2 (germline): MNHEY, SMNVEV (reference sequence). V dropped 5 bases and J dropped 6 bases, with 16 bases sitting between them. The CDR3 sequence is 14 residues long. DNA of the CDR3: TGTGCCAGCAGTCTTCGGGGGGCCCAGGATGGCTACACCTTC. Its translation: CASSLRGAQDGYTF.

The chain recombines TRBV28 with TRBJ2-1, with D perhaps TRBD1 (6 bases). The CDR3 spans 17 residues. Germline CDR1 reads MDHEN; CDR2 reads SYDVKM. Deletions cut 6 bases from V and 1 base from J, with 19 bases between. The CDR3 sequence is CASRGWSRQGSYNEQFF. The CDR3 DNA is TGTGCCAGCAGGGGATGGTCCCGCCAGGGGTCCTACAATGAGCAGTTCTTC.

The chain has TRBV10-3 and TRBJ1-5; D remains ambiguous. The CDR3 has 15 residues. Trimming pared 3 bases from V and 3 bases from J, leaving 12 bases between. CDR1 and CDR2 from the germline V gene are ENHRY and SYGVKD. In DNA, the CDR3 is TGTGCCATCAGTGAAGGAGACGGGAACAATCAGCCCCAGCATTTT. Translation: CAISEGDGNNQPQHF.

The V call is TRBV27, the J call TRBJ1-6, with D perhaps TRBD1 (5 bases). The V gene lost 8 bases and the J gene lost 7 bases, with 15 bases spanning the gap. Germline V CDR1 and CDR2: MNHEY, SMNVEV (reference sequence). The CDR3 covers 14 residues. CDR3 loop: CASSRGRVNSPLHF. In nucleotides, the CDR3 is TGTGCCAGCTCCCGTGGCAGGGTGAATTCACCCCTCCACTTT.

This sequence joins TRBV11-1 and TRBJ2-1; 9 bases fit TRBD1. From germline, CDR1 is SGHAT and CDR2 FQDESV (reference sequence). The CDR3 contains 13 residues. V trimming: 5 bases; J trimming: 9 bases; junction bases outside the gene matches: 5. This chain's CDR3 is CASSRDRVGEQFF. Written as DNA, the CDR3 is TGTGCCAGCAGCCGGGACAGGGTGGGTGAGCAGTTCTTC.

The J gene is TRBJ2-7, the V gene TRBV13; 9 bases are a match to TRBD1. Germline V gene sequence: CDR1 PRHDT, CDR2 FYEKMQ (reference sequence). The V gene end was trimmed by 3 bases and the J gene end by 5 bases; junction bases not matched to a gene: 11. This CDR3 contains 16 residues. The CDR3 DNA follows: TGTGCCAGCAGCTTTGTAGGACAGGGGAAAGGGGACGAGCAGTACTTC. Its translation: CASSFVGQGKGDEQYF.

The chain uses TRBV9 and TRBJ1-3; D gene uncertain. Per the germline V gene, CDR1 is SGDLS and CDR2 is YYNGEE. The CDR3 has 18 amino acids. The V gene lost 0 bases and the J gene lost 0 bases, with 16 bases spanning the gap. CDR3 nucleotides: TGTGCCAGCAGCGTAGCGGAGGGTCATAGCGTCTCTGGAAACACCATATATTTT. Translation: CASSVAEGHSVSGNTIYF.

The gene calls are TRBV28 and TRBJ2-7; possibly TRBD1 for D (6 bases). CDR1 is MDHEN and CDR2 is SYDVKM in the germline V gene. The CDR3 covers 13 residues. Between the trimmed V and J ends, which lost 5 bases and 2 bases, there was a span of 10 bases. CDR3 nucleotide sequence: TGTGCCAGCAGTACGGGACACCCCTACGAGCAGTACTTC. Translated, it gives CASSTGHPYEQYF.

The chain is built from TRBV21-1 and TRBJ2-7; TRBD2, the table's D call, lacks a check against the DNA. TRBV21-1 represents a pseudogene. The CDR3 is 13 amino acids. The CDR3 is CASSKGAGSEQYF. DNA for the CDR3: TGTGCCAGCAGCAAAGGGGCGGGGAGCGAGCAGTACTTC.

V and J are TRBV6-1 and TRBJ2-7, with a weak D call TRBD2 (5 bases). The V gene's germline CDR1 is MNHNS and CDR2 SASEGT. The CDR3 spans 12 residues. The V end lost 5 bases, the J end lost 3 bases, and 8 bases lay between the germline ends. The CDR3 reads CASSLRDYEQYF. The DNA for the CDR3 is TGTGCCAGCAGTCTCCGGGACTACGAGCAGTACTTC.

The rearrangement links TRBV7-2 to TRBJ2-7, with 7 bases matching TRBD1. CDR3 size: 13 residues. The germline gives CDR1 SGHTA, CDR2 FQGNSA. J gave up 5 bases and V 5 bases, and 6 bases lay outside the gene matches. The CDR3: CASSRTGSHEQYF. CDR3 nucleotide sequence: TGTGCCAGCAGCCGGACAGGTTCCCACGAGCAGTACTTC.

This chain connects TRBV4-3 to TRBJ2-1; 10 bases line up with TRBD2. There are 15 residues in the CDR3. V dropped 7 bases and J dropped 4; count of bases not matched to a gene: 7. Germline V gene sequence: CDR1 LGHNA, CDR2 YSLEER. The CDR3 protein is CASKAGGEAYNEQFF. The CDR3, as DNA: TGCGCCAGCAAAGCGGGAGGGGAGGCTTACAATGAGCAGTTCTTC.

The DNA of the CDR3 is TGTGCCAGCAGCTTGTTCGAAACGGGACAGGGGAGAAATGGCTACACCTTC. It specifies CASSLFETGQGRNGYTF. The rearrangement links TRBV5-6 to TRBJ1-2; 10 nucleotides agree with TRBD1. V was clipped by 1 base and J by 6 bases; unmatched bases: 12. The CDR3 runs to 17 residues. Per germline, CDR1 SGHDT and CDR2 YYEEEE.